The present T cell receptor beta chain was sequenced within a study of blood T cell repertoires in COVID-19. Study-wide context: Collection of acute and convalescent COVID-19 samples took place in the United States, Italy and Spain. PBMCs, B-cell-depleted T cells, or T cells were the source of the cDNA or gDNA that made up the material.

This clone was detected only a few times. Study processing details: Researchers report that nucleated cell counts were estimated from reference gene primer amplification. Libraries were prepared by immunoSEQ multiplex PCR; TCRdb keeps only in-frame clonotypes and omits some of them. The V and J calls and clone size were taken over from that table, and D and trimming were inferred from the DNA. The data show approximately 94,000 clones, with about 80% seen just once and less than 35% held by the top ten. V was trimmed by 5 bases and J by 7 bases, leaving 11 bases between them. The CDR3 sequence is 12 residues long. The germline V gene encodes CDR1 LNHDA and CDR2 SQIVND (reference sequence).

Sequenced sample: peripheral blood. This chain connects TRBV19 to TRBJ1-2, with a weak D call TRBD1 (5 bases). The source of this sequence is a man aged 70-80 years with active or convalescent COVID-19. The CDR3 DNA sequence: TGTGCCAGTAGTCCTGGGGGACTTGGCTACACCTTC. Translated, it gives CASSPGGLGYTF.